The 8 T cell receptor beta chains below were found in one sample sequenced in a study of blood T cell repertoires in COVID-19. Sequencing used immunoSEQ multiplex PCR; TCRdb keeps in-frame clones, though not all of them. Of under 350,000 clones in the sample, about 89% were seen once. The sequenced sample consisted of peripheral blood. Source of these receptors: a man aged 40-55 years with acute or convalescent COVID-19.

This clone was recorded once. The same CDR3 can be traced to other DNA sequences in this sample. The rearrangement links TRBV5-1 to TRBJ1-1, with D perhaps TRBD1 (5 bases). The V and J ends lost 1 base and 3 bases respectively, with 7 bases between them. The CDR3 runs 13 residues. Germline V lookup: CDR1 SGHRS, CDR2 YFSETQ. DNA of the CDR3: TGCGCCAGCAGCTTGACAGGAGACACTGAAGCTTTCTTT. As protein: CASSLTGDTEAFF.

The chain employs TRBV19 and TRBJ2-1, with 9 bases matching TRBD1. From germline, CDR1 is LNHDA and CDR2 SQIVND (reference sequence). CDR3 length equals 15 residues. J gave up 8 bases and V 3 bases, and 8 bases lay outside the gene matches. The CDR3 DNA follows: TGTGCCAGTAGTATCTTGGGACAGGGTATCGATGAGCAGTTCTTC. Residues: CASSILGQGIDEQFF.

The chain links TRBV9 to TRBJ1-6; D gene ambiguous. There are 15 residues in the CDR3. Germline-derived CDR1 and CDR2 are SGDLS and YYNGEE. The V end was cut by 0 bases, the J end by 6 bases, with 10 bases between. CDR3 sequence (DNA): TGTGCCAGCAGCGTAGTGGGGAGCGGTAATTCACCCCTCCACTTT. Protein product: CASSVVGSGNSPLHF.

This chain uses TRBV12-3 or TRBV12-4 with TRBJ1-2; D not resolved. The CDR3 has 13 amino acids. V shed 6 bases and J shed 4 bases, with 12 bases lying between them. In DNA, the CDR3 is TGTGCCAGCAGCCGTCAGTTTTCCTATGGCTACACCTTC. Encoded protein: CASSRQFSYGYTF.

V is TRBV7-6 and J is TRBJ1-3; D is ambiguous. There are 18 residues in the CDR3. Per the germline V gene, CDR1 is SGHVS and CDR2 is FNYEAQ. V shed 1 base and J shed 1 base, with 17 bases lying between them. DNA for the CDR3: TGTGCCAGCAGCTTAGAGGCTTCGGGGTTCGATTCTGGAAACACCATATATTTT. Translating gives CASSLEASGFDSGNTIYF.

This chain links TRBV6-6 with TRBJ1-5, with D unresolved. Germline-derived CDR1 and CDR2 are MNHNY and SVGAGI (reference sequence). This CDR3 region has 16 residues. Trimming took off 7 bases at V and 1 base at J, with 17 bases between the two ends. The CDR3 nucleotides are TGTGCCAGCAATGAGTTGGGAGCAGCCAGCAATCAGCCCCAGCATTTT. Translated, it gives CASNELGAASNQPQHF.

Comments on this clone: Additional DNA sequences in this sample encode the identical CDR3. This chain uses TRBV20-1 with TRBJ2-7; D not certain. Germline V gives CDR1 DFQATT, CDR2 SNEGSKA (reference sequence). V shed 1 base and J shed 4 bases, with 5 bases lying between them. This CDR3 is built from 11 residues. This CDR3 is CSARGQYEQYF. The CDR3 coding sequence is TGCAGTGCTAGAGGTCAATACGAGCAGTACTTC.

The V and J genes are TRBV19 and TRBJ2-7; 9 bases align to TRBD1. This CDR3 is 17 amino acids long. V dropped 6 bases and J dropped 3; count of bases not matched to a gene: 15. CDR1 is LNHDA, CDR2 SQIVND, per germline (reference sequence). In DNA, the CDR3 is TGTGCCAGTAGCACCTTCGGACAGGGGCCGACCGACTACGAGCAGTACTTC. Translated: CASSTFGQGPTDYEQYF.